The clone carrying this TCR beta chain was observed a single time. Its antigen is not known. These data are taken from a study of shared clonotypes between healthy human individuals. General study findings and limits: Between four donors, naive CD4 clonotypes were shared at a level of about 5%. What rarefaction showed was incomplete sorted-subset sequencing despite large depth.

The naive CD8 fraction comprised CD45RO-negative cells positively selected for CCR7 and excluded terminally differentiated effector memory CD45RA+ cells. Replicate PCRs for sorted subsets used 200 ng DNA; this equaled tens of thousands of T cell genomes. The authors' processing: Filtering differed because ImmunoSEQ produced junction-only sequences that carried no quality scores. Only in-frame clones appear in the TCRdb table, and some are missing; sequencing was by immunoSEQ multiplex PCR. The DNA was the basis for D and trimming; V, J and clone size are from that table. The sample shows roughly 2 million clones, approximately 95% of them seen only once. CDR1 and CDR2 from the germline V gene are MGHRA and YSYEKL. V lost 0 bases to trimming and J lost 3 bases, with 15 bases between them. This CDR3 contains 16 residues.

This receptor was obtained from a man between 18 and 35 years old in good health. The J gene is TRBJ2-7, the V gene TRBV4-1; D is undetermined. The sample taken for sequencing was naive CD8+ T cells sorted from blood. CDR3 sequence reads: CASSQEGLDFYYEQYF. DNA of the CDR3: TGCGCCAGCAGCCAAGAAGGGCTGGATTTCTACTACGAGCAGTACTTC.